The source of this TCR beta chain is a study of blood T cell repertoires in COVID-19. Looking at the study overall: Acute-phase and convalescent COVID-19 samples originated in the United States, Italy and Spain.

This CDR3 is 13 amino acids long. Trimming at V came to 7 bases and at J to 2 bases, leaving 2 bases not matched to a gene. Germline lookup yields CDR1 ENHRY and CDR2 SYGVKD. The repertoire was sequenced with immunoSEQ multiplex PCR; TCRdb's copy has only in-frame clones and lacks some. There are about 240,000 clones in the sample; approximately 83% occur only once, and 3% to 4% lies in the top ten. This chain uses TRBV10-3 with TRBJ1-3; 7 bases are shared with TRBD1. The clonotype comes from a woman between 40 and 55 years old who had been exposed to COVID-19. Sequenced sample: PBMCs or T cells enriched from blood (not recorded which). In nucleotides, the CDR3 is TGTGCCATCACCGACAGGGCTGGAAACACCATATATTTT. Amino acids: CAITDRAGNTIYF.